The 27 T cell receptor beta chains below come from one sample, sequenced in a study of blood T cell repertoires in COVID-19. Repertoires were generated with immunoSEQ multiplex PCR, while TCRdb's copy carries only in-frame clones and drops some. The table has 15,000 to 20,000 clones, 65% to 90% seen once. The material sequenced was peripheral blood. The source is a man older than 75 with acute or convalescent COVID-19.

This clone is a singleton in its sample. The chain carries TRBV10-3 and TRBJ1-1; D not certain. Deletions cut 10 bases from V and 1 base from J, with 10 bases between. CDR3 length: 12 amino acids. Germline-derived CDR1 and CDR2 are ENHRY and SYGVKD. The CDR3 DNA is TGTGCCACCAAATCAGGGAACACTGAAGCTTTCTTT. Amino acids: CATKSGNTEAFF.

The rearrangement joins TRBV27 to TRBJ1-1; 7 bases match TRBD1. V lost 6 bases and J lost 0; bases outside the gene matches: 13. The CDR3 sequence is 17 residues long. Germline loops: CDR1 MNHEY, CDR2 SMNVEV (reference sequence). The DNA of the CDR3 is TGTGCCAGCAGCCTACGACTGCCGGGACAGATGAACACTGAAGCTTTCTTT. It encodes CASSLRLPGQMNTEAFF.

This chain connects TRBV28 to TRBJ2-7; TRBD2 matches 9 bases. Germline V gene lookup returns CDR1 MDHEN and CDR2 SYDVKM. V was clipped by 6 bases and J by 0 bases; unmatched bases: 6. The CDR3 length is 15 residues. The CDR3 coding sequence is TGTGCCAGCAGATTCTCTAGCGGGGTCTCCTACGAGCAGTACTTC. This translates into CASRFSSGVSYEQYF.

This chain links TRBV28 with TRBJ2-6; a possible D gene is TRBD2 (6 bases). This CDR3 contains 14 residues. Germline lookup yields CDR1 MDHEN and CDR2 SYDVKM. V was trimmed by 11 bases and J by 2 bases, leaving 13 bases between them. The CDR3 DNA reads TGTGCCGCCCGGTGGGGGGCTGGGGCCAACGTCCTGACTTTC. Translated: CAARWGAGANVLTF.

The table lists this clone with a few counts. CDR3 amino acids: CASSPEGDWLGAFF. The CDR3 nucleotides read TGTGCCAGTAGTCCCGAGGGAGATTGGCTTGGAGCTTTCTTT. The chain is built from TRBV19 and TRBJ1-1; D is unresolved. The length of the CDR3 is 14 residues. Germline CDR1 and CDR2: LNHDA and SQIVND (reference sequence). V shed 5 bases and J shed 10 bases, with 20 bases lying between them. The variable domain in full, completed from reference TRBV19 and TRBJ1-1, reads DGGITQSPKYLFRKEGQNVTLSCEQNLNHDAMYWYRQDPGQGLRLIYYSQIVNDFQKGDIAEGYSVSREKKESFPLTVTSAQKNPTAFYLCASSPEGDWLGAFFGQGTRLTVV.

The CDR3 DNA reads TGTGCCAGCAGCTTAGGAGGGGAGGATGGCTACACCTTC. Translation gives CASSLGGEDGYTF. The chain combines TRBV7-2 with TRBJ1-2; possibly TRBD1 for D (5 bases). CDR3 length equals 13 residues. V lost 1 base and J 6 bases, leaving 9 bases between the germline ends. Germline V gene data show CDR1 as SGHTA and CDR2 as FQGNSA.

The chain has TRBV5-1 and TRBJ2-7, with D tentatively TRBD2 (7 bases). This CDR3 spans 15 amino acids. V was shortened by 4 bases and J by 6 bases, with 20 bases between the two germline ends. Germline V gene sequence: CDR1 SGHRS, CDR2 YFSETQ. The CDR3 region is CASSPGVAGGTEQYF. The CDR3 region has the DNA TGCGCCAGCAGCCCAGGGGTAGCGGGTGGGACCGAGCAGTACTTC.

The chain employs TRBV6-1 and TRBJ2-7; 9 bases are a match to TRBD1. Germline CDR1 MNHNS, CDR2 SASEGT. The junction had 9 bases not matched to a gene; V was cut back by 4 bases and J by 2 bases. CDR3 length: 16 amino acids. The chain's CDR3 is CASSGPGQGWTYEQYF. The CDR3 DNA reads TGTGCCAGCAGTGGACCGGGACAGGGCTGGACCTACGAGCAGTACTTC.

The CDR3 bases are TGTGCCAGCAGCTTCCCGACAGGAGAGTCTGGAAACACCATATATTTT. Translation gives CASSFPTGESGNTIYF. The V and J genes are TRBV11-1 and TRBJ1-3; tentative D call: TRBD1 (6 bases). This CDR3 spans 16 amino acids. The V end was cut by 3 bases, the J end by 1 base, with 13 bases between. Germline-derived CDR1 and CDR2 are SGHAT and FQDESV (reference sequence).

V is TRBV5-3 and J is TRBJ1-6; a weak D match, TRBD1 (5 bases). TRBV5-3 is an open reading frame, and its role is uncertain. This CDR3 is 14 amino acids long. V dropped 7 bases and J dropped 10 bases, with 18 bases sitting between them. The CDR3 region is CARGGVSSLSPLHF. The CDR3, as DNA: TGTGCCAGAGGGGGGGTCTCTTCTCTATCACCCCTCCACTTT.

This clone was seen only a few times. The chain employs TRBV7-2 and TRBJ1-3, with 7 bases that match TRBD1. The CDR3 consists of 15 residues. In germline, CDR1 is SGHTA, CDR2 FQGNSA. The ends lost 5 bases at V and 3 bases at J; junction bases unmatched: 7. The CDR3 region has the DNA TGTGCCAGCAGCATTGACAGGGCGGGTGGAAACACCATATATTTT. It translates to CASSIDRAGGNTIYF.

V is TRBV2 and J is TRBJ1-6; unclear D gene. Trimming shortened V by 7 bases and J by 10 bases, and 17 bases separated the two germline ends. The CDR3 contains 14 residues. CDR1 is SNHLY, CDR2 FYNNEI, per germline. CDR3 region: CASTSRENESPLHF. DNA for the CDR3: TGTGCCAGCACGTCTAGAGAGAATGAATCACCCCTCCACTTT.

This clone turned up a few times. The rearrangement joins TRBV28 to TRBJ1-2; D unclear. Germline lookup yields CDR1 MDHEN and CDR2 SYDVKM. CDR3 length equals 15 residues. Trimming removed 5 bases at V and 4 bases at J, with 17 bases between. The CDR3 sequence is CASSPPWRSSYGYTF. For the CDR3, the DNA is TGTGCCAGCAGTCCCCCGTGGAGGTCTTCCTATGGCTACACCTTC.

In this sample, this clone turned up a few times. The chain combines TRBV28 with TRBJ1-3; the match to TRBD1 covers 7 bases. With V trimmed by 4 bases and J by 2 bases, 5 bases remained unmatched. The CDR3 is 15 residues long. Germline CDR1 is MDHEN and CDR2 is SYDVKM. CDR3 sequence reads: CASSSLQGTGNTIYF. The CDR3 DNA is TGTGCCAGCAGTTCCTTACAGGGGACTGGAAACACCATATATTTT.

The chain uses TRBV28 and TRBJ1-5; 11 bases are a match to TRBD1. The CDR3 is made up of 14 amino acids. Trimming at V came to 5 bases and at J to 15 bases, leaving 12 bases not matched to a gene. Germline loops: CDR1 MDHEN, CDR2 SYDVKM. The CDR3: CASSLDRGPSIPHF. The CDR3 DNA is TGTGCCAGCAGTCTGGACAGGGGGCCGTCAATCCCGCATTTT.

The chain joins TRBV10-3 to TRBJ1-5; D call uncertain. This CDR3 is 13 amino acids long. CDR1 ENHRY and CDR2 SYGVKD come from the germline V gene. Trimming cost V 11 bases and J 4 bases, with 15 bases left between them. The CDR3 nucleotides are TGTGCCTCCCCCGGGTTTCTTAATCAGCCCCAGCATTTT. Residues: CASPGFLNQPQHF.

The chain recombines TRBV28 with TRBJ1-1; 10 bases fit TRBD1. V was clipped by 6 bases and J by 4 bases; unmatched bases: 8. This CDR3 comprises 15 residues. Germline-derived CDR1 and CDR2 are MDHEN and SYDVKM. The CDR3, as DNA: TGTGCCAGCAGCAGCGACAGGGGGCCTGGCACTGAAGCTTTCTTT. Amino acid sequence: CASSSDRGPGTEAFF. Together with reference TRBV28 and TRBJ1-1, the CDR3 gives the full variable domain: DVKVTQSSRYLVKRTGEKVFLECVQDMDHENMFWYRQDPGLGLRLIYFSYDVKMKEKGDIPEGYSVSREKKERFSLILESASTNQTSMYLCASSSDRGPGTEAFFGQGTRLTVV.

The chain joins TRBV18 to TRBJ2-7; 9 nucleotides agree with TRBD1. The CDR3 has 14 amino acids. The trim removed 3 bases at V and 3 bases at J, leaving 3 bases unmatched. Germline assignment: CDR1 KGHSH and CDR2 LQKENI. CDR3 coding DNA: TGTGCCAGCTCACCCCTGGACAGGGGCTACGAGCAGTACTTC. Residues: CASSPLDRGYEQYF.

This rearrangement joins TRBV9 to TRBJ1-2; TRBD1 agrees at 10 bases. Germline V gene data show CDR1 as SGDLS and CDR2 as YYNGEE. This CDR3 contains 15 residues. Losses at the gene ends were 0 bases for V and 7 bases for J; bases not matched to a gene: 6. For the CDR3, the DNA is TGTGCCAGCAGCGTAGGGGGACAGGGGATCGGTGGCTACACCTTC. Its translation: CASSVGGQGIGGYTF. The full variable domain, rest sourced from reference TRBV9 and TRBJ1-2, is DSGVTQTPKHLITATGQRVTLRCSPRSGDLSVYWYQQSLDQGLQFLIQYYNGEERAKGNILERFSAQQFPDLHSELNLSSLELGDSALYFCASSVGGQGIGGYTFGSGTRLTVV.

The V and J genes are TRBV5-1 and TRBJ1-1; D gene ambiguous. The CDR3 has 13 amino acids. V was shortened by 0 bases and J by 5 bases, with 8 bases between the two germline ends. CDR1 and CDR2 from the germline V gene are SGHRS and YFSETQ. CDR3: CASSLGSPTEAFF. CDR3 nucleotides: TGCGCCAGCAGCTTGGGCAGTCCGACTGAAGCTTTCTTT.

The chain carries TRBV30 and TRBJ2-7; TRBD1 might be the D (6 bases). This CDR3 is built from 13 residues. CDR1 GTSNPN and CDR2 SVGIG come from the germline V gene (reference sequence). V dropped 1 base and J dropped 3 bases, with 10 bases sitting between them. In nucleotides, the CDR3 is TGTGCCTGGAGTGCTGGACAGATCTACGAGCAGTACTTC. It translates to CAWSAGQIYEQYF. Using reference TRBV30 and TRBJ2-7 for the parts outside the CDR3, the full variable domain is SQTIHQWPATLVQPVGSPLSLECTVEGTSNPNLYWYRQAAGRGLQLLFYSVGIGQISSEVPQNLSASRPQDRQFILSSKKLLLSDSGFYLCAWSAGQIYEQYFGPGTRLTVT.

CDR3 sequence (DNA): TGCGCCAGCAGCCCAATGGCACAGTATGGCTACACCTTC. This codes for CASSPMAQYGYTF. V gene TRBV5-1 combines with J gene TRBJ1-2; no definite D call. V lost 4 bases and J 5 bases, leaving 12 bases between the germline ends. The CDR3 has 13 amino acids. CDR1 and CDR2 from the germline V gene are SGHRS and YFSETQ. Full variable domain (outside the CDR3, taken from reference TRBV5-1 and TRBJ1-2): KAGVTQTPRYLIKTRGQQVTLSCSPISGHRSVSWYQQTPGQGLQFLFEYFSETQRNKGNFPGRFSGRQFSNSRSEMNVSTLELGDSALYLCASSPMAQYGYTFGSGTRLTVV.

The chain recombines TRBV6-2 or TRBV6-3 with TRBJ2-5; 10 bases align to TRBD2. Trimming took 4 bases from V and 14 from J; bases not matched to a gene: 7. This CDR3 has 12 amino acids. Germline CDR1 reads MNHEY; CDR2 reads SVGEGT. This CDR3 is CASSSGLAGDYF. The CDR3 nucleotides read TGTGCCAGCAGTTCCGGGCTAGCGGGGGACTACTTC.

V usage is TRBV7-2 and J usage is TRBJ1-5; D possibly corresponds to TRBD1 (6 bases). Trimming pared 4 bases from V and 4 bases from J, leaving 17 bases between. In germline, CDR1 is SGHTA, CDR2 FQGNSA. CDR3 length: 16 residues. CDR3: CASSSGGRRANQPQHF. The CDR3 DNA reads as TGTGCCAGCAGCTCGGGGGGCAGACGTGCAAATCAGCCCCAGCATTTT.

This chain uses TRBV7-2 with TRBJ1-1; 7 nucleotides line up with TRBD1. CDR3 length: 16 residues. After removal of 1 base from V and 6 bases from J, the junction contained 11 bases not matched to a gene. Germline V gene data show CDR1 as SGHTA and CDR2 as FQGNSA. DNA for the CDR3: TGTGCCAGCAGCTTAGGAGGGCAGGGGGTAAAAGCTGAAGCTTTCTTT. Translating gives CASSLGGQGVKAEAFF.

V is TRBV19 and J is TRBJ1-2; 8 bases line up with TRBD1. The CDR3 is made up of 16 amino acids. Unmatched junction bases numbered 14, after V lost 8 bases and J lost 3 bases. Germline-derived CDR1 and CDR2 are LNHDA and SQIVND (reference sequence). The CDR3 spells CASARMQGAGDYGYTF. The CDR3 DNA reads TGTGCCAGTGCCCGCATGCAGGGGGCAGGGGACTATGGCTACACCTTC.

In its sample, this clone was seen once. V is TRBV9 and J is TRBJ1-1; no firm D call. The CDR3 contains 12 residues. Between the trimmed V and J ends, which lost 3 bases and 3 bases, there was a span of 6 bases. Germline CDR1 SGDLS, CDR2 YYNGEE. The CDR3 DNA reads TGTGCCAGCAGCGGCCGGTACACTGAAGCTTTCTTT. It is translated as CASSGRYTEAFF.